One sample yielded the 16 T cell receptor beta chains listed below, sequenced in a study of shared clonotypes between healthy human individuals (TCRdb year 2020). The library came from the immunoSEQ multiplex PCR assay. TCRdb provides this immuneACCESS table in a form limited to in-frame rearrangements. Some clones are lacking; in checked studies, under half of them reflect an unresolved V gene, and why the rest are absent is not known. The sample records around 2.3 million clones, approximately 95% of which are singletons. The top ten clones comprise roughly 0.13% of the sample. Sequencing was performed on naive CD4+ T cells sorted from blood. Reading the label with the study, this specimen's cell subset or site is: CD45RA+ positively selected. The receptor set was obtained from a man between 18 and 35 years old in good health.

The chain is built from TRBV19 and TRBJ1-2, with D maybe TRBD1 (5 bases). Germline CDR1 reads LNHDA; CDR2 reads SQIVND (reference sequence). Trimming cost V 4 bases and J 0 bases, with 9 bases left between them. This CDR3 contains 14 residues. CDR3 nucleotides: TGTGCCAGTAGTAGCCCACAGGCTAACTATGGCTACACCTTC. It is translated as CASSSPQANYGYTF.

The J gene is TRBJ1-4, the V gene TRBV6-5; D unresolved. Germline values: CDR1 MNHEY, CDR2 SVGAGI. The V end lost 6 bases, the J end lost 8 bases, and 13 bases lay between the germline ends. The CDR3 has 13 amino acids. The CDR3 here is CASRQLAVEKLFF. CDR3 DNA: TGTGCCAGCAGGCAGTTGGCAGTCGAAAAACTGTTTTTT.

The rearrangement joins TRBV4-1 to TRBJ2-7, with D maybe TRBD2 (5 bases). The V end was cut by 1 base, the J end by 6 bases, with 7 bases between. Germline V CDR1 and CDR2: MGHRA, YSYEKL. The CDR3 contains 12 residues. The CDR3 sequence: CASSQGGFEQYF. The CDR3 DNA reads TGCGCCAGCAGCCAAGGAGGGTTCGAGCAGTACTTC.

This chain links TRBV7-9 with TRBJ2-3; no reliable D call. The CDR3 loop spans 14 amino acids. V was shortened by 5 bases and J by 4 bases, with 13 bases between the two germline ends. Germline lookup yields CDR1 SEHNR and CDR2 FQNEAQ (reference sequence). As DNA, the CDR3 is TGTGCCAGCAGCCTCACAAGATTAGCAGATACGCAGTATTTT. Translated: CASSLTRLADTQYF.

The V call is TRBV7-2, the J call TRBJ2-7, with 7 bases lining up with TRBD2. V was clipped by 0 bases and J by 2 bases; unmatched bases: 7. Per germline, CDR1 SGHTA and CDR2 FQGNSA. This CDR3 has 16 amino acids. The CDR3 nucleotides are TGTGCCAGCAGCTTAGCGCGGGGGTTGGGGCCCTACGAGCAGTACTTC. This encodes CASSLARGLGPYEQYF.

The chain combines TRBV6-5 with TRBJ1-5, with D possibly TRBD1 on 6 matching bases. Germline V gene data show CDR1 as MNHEY and CDR2 as SVGAGI. The CDR3 is 14 amino acids. V lost 6 bases and J lost 1, with 10 bases in between. CDR3 sequence reads: CASRTRGSNQPQHF. In DNA form, the CDR3 reads TGTGCCAGCAGGACCAGGGGAAGCAATCAGCCCCAGCATTTT.

The chain employs TRBV4-1 and TRBJ2-7, with 12 bases identical to TRBD2. The germline gives CDR1 MGHRA, CDR2 YSYEKL. This CDR3 has 15 amino acids. Losses at the gene ends were 8 bases for V and 2 bases for J; bases not matched to a gene: 7. CDR3 amino acids: CASRRPSGRAYEQYF. The CDR3 DNA sequence: TGCGCCAGCCGGCGCCCTAGCGGGAGGGCCTACGAGCAGTACTTC.

A remark on this clone: Its ends do not fully match the called genes, so a read error is possible. Other DNA variants within this sample encode the same CDR3. The chain recombines TRBV7-7 with TRBJ2-1; D might be TRBD1 (5 bases). The CDR3 runs to 13 residues. Germline V CDR1 and CDR2: SSHAT, FNYEAQ (reference sequence). The CDR3 DNA is TGTGCTAGCAGCTTAGGGGAAGCTAATGAGCAGTTCTTC. Protein sequence: CASSLGEANEQFF.

The gene calls are TRBV4-2 and TRBJ2-7; 10 bases are a match to TRBD1. The CDR3 runs 16 residues. Trimming at V came to 4 bases and at J to 6 bases, leaving 12 bases not matched to a gene. Per germline, CDR1 LGHNA and CDR2 YNFKEQ. In nucleotides, the CDR3 is TGTGCCAGCAGCCCCCTCGGGACAGGGGATACGGGCGAGCAGTACTTC. As protein: CASSPLGTGDTGEQYF.

The rearrangement links TRBV7-2 to TRBJ1-6; 10 bases are a match to TRBD1. Germline values: CDR1 SGHTA, CDR2 FQGNSA. CDR3 size: 15 residues. V lost 2 bases to trimming and J lost 13 bases; unmatched junction nucleotides: 8. This chain's CDR3 is CASSLFGTGVGPLHF. The CDR3 coding sequence is TGTGCCAGCAGCTTATTTGGGACAGGGGTTGGGCCCCTCCACTTT. The whole variable domain, remainder taken from reference TRBV7-2 and TRBJ1-6, is GAGVSQSPSNKVTEKGKDVELRCDPISGHTALYWYRQSLGQGLEFLIYFQGNSAPDKSGLPSDRFSAERTGGSVSTLTIQRTQQEDSAVYLCASSLFGTGVGPLHFGNGTRLTVT.

This clone was observed a few times. The chain is built from TRBV30 and TRBJ1-5, with 9 bases aligning to TRBD1. The CDR3 is made up of 14 amino acids. Germline CDR1 is GTSNPN and CDR2 is SVGIG (reference sequence). Germline trimming cut 5 bases from V and 4 bases from J; bases unmatched to any gene: 6. In nucleotides, the CDR3 is TGTGCCTGGCAGACCGGGACAGGGAATCAGCCCCAGCATTTT. Protein: CAWQTGTGNQPQHF.

With regard to this clone: The same CDR3 also results from other DNA sequences found in this sample. The chain carries TRBV2 and TRBJ1-2; D remains ambiguous. V dropped 7 bases and J dropped 0 bases, with 6 bases sitting between them. Germline V gene sequence: CDR1 SNHLY, CDR2 FYNNEI. This CDR3 contains 12 residues. The CDR3 region has the DNA TGTGCCAGCAACGGGGCTAACTATGGCTACACCTTC. Translating gives CASNGANYGYTF.

The V gene is TRBV15, the J gene TRBJ2-5; TRBD2 matches 8 bases. The length of the CDR3 is 16 residues. Germline trimming cut 3 bases from V and 3 bases from J; bases unmatched to any gene: 9. CDR1 and CDR2 from the germline V gene are LNHNV and YYDKDF (reference sequence). The CDR3: CATSSVTGGSKETQYF. CDR3 DNA sequence: TGTGCCACCAGCAGCGTTACGGGGGGGAGTAAAGAGACCCAGTACTTC.

This clone was recorded once. The chain recombines TRBV7-6 with TRBJ2-2, with 13 bases that match TRBD2. In germline, CDR1 is SGHVS, CDR2 FNYEAQ. This CDR3 is built from 16 residues. V gave up 5 bases and J gave up 4 bases; unmatched junction bases: 4. The CDR3 spells CASSPGLAGVTGELFF. CDR3 in DNA: TGTGCCAGCAGCCCTGGACTAGCGGGAGTCACCGGGGAGCTGTTTTTT.

Here the CDR3 reads CASSPWGAGELFF. Here the CDR3 DNA reads TGTGCCAGCAGCCCCTGGGGCGCCGGGGAGCTGTTTTTT. The chain is built from TRBV5-4 and TRBJ2-2; D possibly corresponds to TRBD1 (5 bases). CDR1 and CDR2 (germline): SGHNT, YYREEE (reference sequence). CDR3 length: 13 residues. V lost 4 bases and J lost 6, with 10 bases in between.

The V call is TRBV4-2, the J call TRBJ2-3, with 8 bases lining up with TRBD2. CDR1 and CDR2 from the germline V gene are LGHNA and YNFKEQ. V was pared by 1 base and J by 7 bases, with 10 bases of the junction left unmatched. The CDR3 spans 16 residues. CDR3 nucleotide sequence: TGTGCCAGCAGCCAAGGCCCCGCGGGGGGCGGTAATACGCAGTATTTT. Residues: CASSQGPAGGGNTQYF.